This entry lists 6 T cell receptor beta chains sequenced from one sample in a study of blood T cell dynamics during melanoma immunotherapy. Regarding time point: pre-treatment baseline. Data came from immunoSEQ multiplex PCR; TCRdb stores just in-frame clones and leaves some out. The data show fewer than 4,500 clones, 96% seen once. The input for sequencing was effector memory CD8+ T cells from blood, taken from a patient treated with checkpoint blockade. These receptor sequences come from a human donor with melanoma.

CDR3 sequence: CASSLAFSYEQYF. As DNA, the CDR3 is TGTGCCAGCAGCTTAGCCTTCTCCTACGAGCAGTACTTC. The V and J genes are TRBV11-2 and TRBJ2-7; D unclear. Trimming took 1 base from V and 0 from J, leaving 4 bases between them. This CDR3 contains 13 residues. The V gene's germline CDR1 is SGHAT and CDR2 FQNNGV.

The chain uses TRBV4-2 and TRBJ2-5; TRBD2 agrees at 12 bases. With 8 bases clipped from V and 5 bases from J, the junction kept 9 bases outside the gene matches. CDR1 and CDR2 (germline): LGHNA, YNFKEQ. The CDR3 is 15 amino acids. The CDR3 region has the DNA TGTGCCAGCGACCCTAGCGGGAGGGCCACGGAGACCCAGTACTTC. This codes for CASDPSGRATETQYF.

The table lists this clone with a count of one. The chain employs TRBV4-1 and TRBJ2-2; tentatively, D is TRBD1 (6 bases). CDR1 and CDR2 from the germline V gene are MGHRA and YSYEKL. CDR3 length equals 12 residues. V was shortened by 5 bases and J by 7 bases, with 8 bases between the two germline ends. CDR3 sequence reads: CASSGGGGELFF. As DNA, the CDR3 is TGCGCCAGCAGCGGGGGCGGCGGGGAGCTGTTTTTT.

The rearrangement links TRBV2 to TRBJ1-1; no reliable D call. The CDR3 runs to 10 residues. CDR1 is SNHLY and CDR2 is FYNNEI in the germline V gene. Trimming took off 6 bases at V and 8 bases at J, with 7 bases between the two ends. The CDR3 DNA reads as TGTGCCAGCAGAGAACGGGAAGCTTTCTTT. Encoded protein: CASREREAFF.

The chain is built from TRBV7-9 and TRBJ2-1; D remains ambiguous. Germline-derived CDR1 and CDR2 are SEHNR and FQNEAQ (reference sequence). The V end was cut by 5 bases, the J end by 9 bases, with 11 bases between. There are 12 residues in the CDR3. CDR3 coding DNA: TGTGCCAGCAGCCCTCGAAAGGTTGAGCAGTTCTTC. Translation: CASSPRKVEQFF.

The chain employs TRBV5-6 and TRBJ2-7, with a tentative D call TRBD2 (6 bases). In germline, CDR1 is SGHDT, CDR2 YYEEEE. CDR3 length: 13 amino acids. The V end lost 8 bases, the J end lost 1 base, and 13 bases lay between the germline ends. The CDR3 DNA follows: TGTGCCAGTAGCGGTTCAGGGTCCTACGAGCAGTACTTC. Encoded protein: CASSGSGSYEQYF. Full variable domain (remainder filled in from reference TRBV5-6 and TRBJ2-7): DAGVTQSPTHLIKTRGQQVTLRCSPKSGHDTVSWYQQALGQGPQFIFQYYEEEERQRGNFPDRFSGHQFPNYSSELNVNALLLGDSALYLCASSGSGSYEQYFGPGTRLTVT.